The rows below give T cell receptor beta chains drawn from one sample of a study of blood T cells in healthy people across ages. TCRdb independently ran MiXCR on the 5' RACE reads; one entry per CDR3 protein. The sample yields about 1.6 million distinct CDR3 sequences, roughly 30% seen once. The sample taken for sequencing was blood. The receptors originated from a woman aged 25 to 45 in good health. CDR3s include the opening cysteine and the closing phenylalanine or tryptophan. A D gene is named only where the DNA matches it firmly. Expanded clones are given a class, and other clones once, few, many or no size at all.

J gene: TRBJ2-1; clone size: NA; V gene: TRBV29-1; D gene: TRBD2; CDR3 protein: CITPLANEQFF; CDR3 DNA: TGCATCACACCACTAGCGAACGAGCAGTTCTTC
J gene: TRBJ2-7; clone size: NA; V gene: TRBV4-1; D gene: TRBD1; CDR3 protein: CASSQLRDSAYEQYF; CDR3 DNA: TGCGCCAGCAGCCAACTCCGGGACAGCGCCTACGAGCAGTACTTC
J gene: TRBJ2-7; clone size: NA; V gene: TRBV4-1; D gene: TRBD2; CDR3 protein: CASSQVWASGNEQYF; CDR3 DNA: TGCGCCAGCAGCCAAGTTTGGGCTAGCGGAAATGAGCAGTACTTC
J gene: TRBJ2-7; clone size: NA; V gene: TRBV9; D gene: NA; CDR3 protein: CASSPAGGPAAYEQYF; CDR3 DNA: TGTGCCAGCAGCCCGGCTGGGGGGCCCGCCGCATACGAGCAGTACTTC
J gene: TRBJ1-6; clone size: few; V gene: TRBV7-3; D gene: TRBD1; CDR3 protein: CASSLSGQGASPLHF; CDR3 DNA: TGTGCCAGCAGCCTTTCGGGACAGGGAGCTTCACCCCTCCACTTT
J gene: TRBJ2-4; clone size: NA; V gene: TRBV7-8; D gene: NA; CDR3 protein: CASKTKGGVWVSDIQYF; CDR3 DNA: TGTGCCAGCAAGACTAAAGGGGGGGTTTGGGTTTCTGACATTCAGTACTTC
J gene: TRBJ1-6; clone size: few; V gene: TRBV7-9; D gene: NA; CDR3 protein: CASSLYPEDLYNSPLHF; CDR3 DNA: TGTGCCAGCAGCTTATACCCAGAGGACCTATATAATTCACCCCTCCACTTT
J gene: TRBJ2-4; clone size: many; V gene: TRBV21-1; D gene: NA; CDR3 protein: CASSKALWVGPRQNIQYF; CDR3 DNA: TGTGCCAGCAGCAAAGCGCTTTGGGTCGGCCCCCGCCAAAACATTCAGTACTTC
J gene: TRBJ2-7; clone size: many; V gene: TRBV13; D gene: TRBD1; CDR3 protein: CASSTGGTYEQYF; CDR3 DNA: TGTGCCAGCAGCACAGGGGGCACCTACGAGCAGTACTTC
J gene: TRBJ1-6; clone size: NA; V gene: TRBV6-5; D gene: NA; CDR3 protein: CASSYGTWANSPLHF; CDR3 DNA: TGTGCCAGCAGTTACGGGACATGGGCAAATTCACCCCTCCACTTT
J gene: TRBJ2-5; clone size: many; V gene: TRBV11-1; D gene: NA; CDR3 protein: CASSLPSRETQYF; CDR3 DNA: TGTGCCAGCAGCTTGCCTAGCAGAGAGACCCAGTACTTC
J gene: TRBJ2-7; clone size: NA; V gene: TRBV5-4; D gene: TRBD2; CDR3 protein: CASSLSGLAGEGEQYF; CDR3 DNA: TGTGCCAGCAGCTTATCCGGACTAGCGGGAGAAGGAGAGCAGTACTTC
J gene: TRBJ2-7; clone size: many; V gene: TRBV4-1; D gene: TRBD1; CDR3 protein: CASSPSNRGSYEQYF; CDR3 DNA: TGCGCCAGCAGCCCCTCCAACAGGGGATCCTACGAGCAGTACTTC
J gene: TRBJ2-3; clone size: NA; V gene: TRBV20-1; D gene: NA; CDR3 protein: CSAQSQGGVIRGDAQYF; CDR3 DNA: TGCAGTGCCCAAAGCCAGGGTGGAGTTATTCGCGGGGATGCGCAGTATTTT
J gene: TRBJ2-1; clone size: many; V gene: TRBV27; D gene: NA; CDR3 protein: CASKRTTSYNEQFF; CDR3 DNA: TGTGCCAGCAAGCGGACTACCTCCTACAATGAGCAGTTCTTC
J gene: TRBJ2-3; clone size: NA; V gene: TRBV7-8; D gene: NA; CDR3 protein: CASSLARKGGYTDTQYF; CDR3 DNA: TGTGCCAGCAGCTTAGCGAGGAAGGGAGGCTACACAGATACGCAGTATTTT
J gene: TRBJ1-1; clone size: NA; V gene: TRBV5-1; D gene: TRBD1; CDR3 protein: CASSWGTGSLNTEAFF; CDR3 DNA: TGCGCCAGCAGCTGGGGGACAGGGAGCCTGAACACTGAAGCTTTCTTT
J gene: TRBJ2-3; clone size: NA; V gene: TRBV4-1; D gene: TRBD2; CDR3 protein: CASSQGASGGAADTQYF; CDR3 DNA: TGCGCCAGCAGCCAAGGAGCTAGCGGGGGGGCCGCAGATACGCAGTATTTT
J gene: TRBJ2-3; clone size: few; V gene: TRBV27; D gene: NA; CDR3 protein: CASSSPGRGRGFTDTQYF; CDR3 DNA: TGTGCCAGCAGTTCACCTGGTAGGGGCCGGGGGTTCACAGATACGCAGTATTTT
J gene: TRBJ2-7; clone size: many; V gene: TRBV28; D gene: NA; CDR3 protein: CASSFGQPYEQYF; CDR3 DNA: TGTGCCAGCAGTTTTGGGCAGCCCTACGAGCAGTACTTC
J gene: TRBJ2-3; clone size: few; V gene: TRBV28; D gene: TRBD2; CDR3 protein: CASSLSGGPEDTQYF; CDR3 DNA: TGTGCCAGCAGTTTATCGGGAGGGCCGGAAGATACGCAGTATTTT
J gene: TRBJ1-2; clone size: NA; V gene: TRBV9; D gene: TRBD1; CDR3 protein: CASSPTDRAYDYTF; CDR3 DNA: TGTGCCAGCAGTCCCACCGACAGGGCCTATGACTACACCTTC
J gene: TRBJ2-1; clone size: few; V gene: TRBV20-1; D gene: NA; CDR3 protein: CSVRLHYNEQFF; CDR3 DNA: TGCAGTGTGCGCCTCCACTACAATGAGCAGTTCTTC
J gene: TRBJ2-5; clone size: NA; V gene: TRBV20-1; D gene: NA; CDR3 protein: CSARRLPGAETQYF; CDR3 DNA: TGCAGTGCTAGACGGTTGCCGGGGGCAGAGACCCAGTACTTC
J gene: TRBJ2-1; clone size: few; V gene: TRBV6-5; D gene: TRBD2; CDR3 protein: CASSYGAREGWNEQFF; CDR3 DNA: TGTGCCAGCAGTTATGGGGCGCGGGAGGGTTGGAATGAGCAGTTCTTC
J gene: TRBJ2-7; clone size: few; V gene: TRBV7-2; D gene: TRBD2; CDR3 protein: CASSLWVGEGYEQYF; CDR3 DNA: TGTGCCAGCAGCTTATGGGTAGGGGAGGGCTACGAGCAGTACTTC
J gene: TRBJ2-4; clone size: NA; V gene: TRBV5-1; D gene: TRBD2; CDR3 protein: CASSTGSGGAKNIQYF; CDR3 DNA: TGCGCCAGCAGCACAGGTAGCGGGGGGGCCAAAAACATTCAGTACTTC
J gene: TRBJ2-7; clone size: NA; V gene: TRBV6-6; D gene: NA; CDR3 protein: CASSYRGEGYEQYF; CDR3 DNA: TGTGCCAGCAGTTACAGGGGGGAGGGCTACGAGCAGTACTTC
J gene: TRBJ1-2; clone size: NA; V gene: TRBV3-1; D gene: NA; CDR3 protein: CASSQDNRDVYGYTF; CDR3 DNA: TGTGCCAGCAGCCAAGATAACAGGGATGTCTATGGCTACACCTTC
J gene: TRBJ2-3; clone size: few; V gene: TRBV30; D gene: TRBD2; CDR3 protein: CARSGRWGTDTQYF; CDR3 DNA: TGTGCCCGCAGCGGGAGGTGGGGCACAGATACGCAGTATTTT
J gene: TRBJ2-2; clone size: NA; V gene: TRBV20-1; D gene: NA; CDR3 protein: CSARTRTPRNTGELFF; CDR3 DNA: TGCAGTGCTAGAACGCGGACACCGAGGAACACCGGGGAGCTGTTTTTT
J gene: TRBJ2-3; clone size: NA; V gene: TRBV7-9; D gene: NA; CDR3 protein: CASTGERNTQYF; CDR3 DNA: TGTGCCAGCACCGGGGAAAGAAATACGCAGTATTTT
J gene: TRBJ2-1; clone size: few; V gene: TRBV5-1; D gene: TRBD2; CDR3 protein: CASSLGASGETYNEQFF; CDR3 DNA: TGCGCCAGCAGCTTGGGGGCTAGCGGGGAAACCTACAATGAGCAGTTCTTC
J gene: TRBJ2-3; clone size: once; V gene: TRBV3-1; D gene: NA; CDR3 protein: CASSQVGGDEKDTQYF; CDR3 DNA: TGTGCCAGCAGCCAAGTAGGAGGGGACGAGAAGGATACGCAGTATTTT
J gene: TRBJ2-1; clone size: NA; V gene: TRBV6-1; D gene: NA; CDR3 protein: CASNGFSSYNEQFF; CDR3 DNA: TGTGCCAGCAATGGGTTTAGCTCCTACAATGAGCAGTTCTTC
J gene: TRBJ2-7; clone size: NA; V gene: TRBV7-9; D gene: NA; CDR3 protein: CASSSRVSERPYEQYF; CDR3 DNA: TGTGCCAGCAGCTCACGGGTCTCCGAACGGCCCTACGAGCAGTACTTC
J gene: TRBJ2-5; clone size: many; V gene: TRBV10-3; D gene: TRBD1; CDR3 protein: CAISVGGIWETQYF; CDR3 DNA: TGTGCCATCAGTGTAGGGGGCATCTGGGAGACCCAGTACTTC
J gene: TRBJ2-5; clone size: once; V gene: TRBV7-9; D gene: TRBD1; CDR3 protein: CASSLLDRQETLYF; CDR3 DNA: TGTGCCAGCAGCCTACTGGACAGGCAAGAGACCCTGTACTTC
J gene: TRBJ2-1; clone size: few; V gene: TRBV5-1; D gene: TRBD2; CDR3 protein: CASSLPGGDNEQFF; CDR3 DNA: TGCGCCAGCAGCCTGCCGGGGGGGGACAATGAGCAGTTCTTC
J gene: TRBJ1-2; clone size: NA; V gene: TRBV15; D gene: TRBD1; CDR3 protein: CATSRVRDRNYGYTF; CDR3 DNA: TGTGCCACCAGCAGAGTTCGGGACAGAAACTATGGCTACACCTTC
J gene: TRBJ2-5; clone size: NA; V gene: TRBV29-1; D gene: NA; CDR3 protein: CSASFTGLGQETQYF; CDR3 DNA: TGCAGCGCCTCATTTACAGGGCTGGGGCAAGAGACCCAGTACTTC
J gene: TRBJ1-4; clone size: NA; V gene: TRBV7-9; D gene: TRBD1; CDR3 protein: CASSYNRDSLFF; CDR3 DNA: TGTGCCAGCAGCTACAACCGGGACAGCCTGTTTTTT
J gene: TRBJ2-6; clone size: NA; V gene: TRBV29-1; D gene: NA; CDR3 protein: CSVEDPAGANVLTF; CDR3 DNA: TGCAGCGTTGAAGACCCTGCAGGGGCCAACGTCCTGACTTTC
J gene: TRBJ1-1; clone size: NA; V gene: TRBV5-1; D gene: TRBD1; CDR3 protein: CASSLAFGQGVYKAAEAFF; CDR3 DNA: TGCGCCAGCAGCTTGGCCTTTGGACAGGGGGTTTATAAGGCGGCTGAAGCTTTCTTT
J gene: TRBJ1-2; clone size: many; V gene: TRBV27; D gene: TRBD1; CDR3 protein: CASSPGQGAYGYTF; CDR3 DNA: TGCGCCAGCAGCCCCGGACAGGGTGCCTATGGCTACACCTTC
J gene: TRBJ1-1; clone size: many; V gene: TRBV4-1; D gene: NA; CDR3 protein: CASSQEGARGSTIAFF; CDR3 DNA: TGCGCCAGCAGCCAAGAAGGGGCGAGGGGTAGTACGATAGCTTTCTTT
J gene: TRBJ1-1; clone size: few; V gene: TRBV3-1; D gene: NA; CDR3 protein: CASSQAQTEAFF; CDR3 DNA: TGTGCCAGCAGCCAAGCTCAGACTGAAGCTTTCTTT
J gene: TRBJ2-7; clone size: NA; V gene: TRBV7-2; D gene: NA; CDR3 protein: CASSFQPERQRRVGREQYF; CDR3 DNA: TGTGCCAGCAGCTTCCAGCCGGAACGACAGAGGAGAGTGGGACGCGAGCAGTACTTC
J gene: TRBJ2-7; clone size: few; V gene: TRBV25-1; D gene: NA; CDR3 protein: CATAVAYEQYF; CDR3 DNA: TGTGCTACGGCGGTGGCCTACGAGCAGTACTTC
J gene: TRBJ2-7; clone size: few; V gene: TRBV7-9; D gene: TRBD2; CDR3 protein: CASSLDSGGFNEQYF; CDR3 DNA: TGTGCCAGCAGCTTAGATAGCGGGGGGTTCAACGAGCAGTACTTC
J gene: TRBJ1-5; clone size: few; V gene: TRBV7-2; D gene: TRBD1; CDR3 protein: CASSLVGTDQPQHF; CDR3 DNA: TGTGCCAGCAGCTTAGTCGGGACAGATCAGCCCCAGCATTTT